Below are 15 T cell receptor beta chains sequenced from a single sample in a study of identical twins. Via MiXCR, TCRdb re-called the 5' RACE reads, giving one row per CDR3 protein. Of some 320,000 distinct CDR3 sequences in the sample, 9% to 15% were seen once. This same sample was also part of a study on yellow fever vaccine responses in identical twins.

Sequenced: CD8+ T cells sorted from blood. Receptors originate from a woman between 18 and 29 years old in good health.

The sample holds a few counts of this clonotype. The chain employs TRBV5-1 and TRBJ2-5; the D gene could be TRBD1 or TRBD2 (5 bases each). Germline V gene data show CDR1 as SGHRS and CDR2 as YFSETQ. The CDR3 covers 16 residues. V was pared by 0 bases and J by 0 bases, with 12 bases between. The DNA of the CDR3 is TGCGCCAGCAGCTTGGAGACGGGGCCGTACCAAGAGACCCAGTACTTC. Its protein is CASSLETGPYQETQYF.

This clonotype occurred many times. The chain links TRBV7-3 to TRBJ2-7; 12 bases map to TRBD2. V lost 2 bases, J lost 4 bases, and 0 bases stayed unmatched. Per the germline V gene, CDR1 is SGHTA and CDR2 is FQGTGA. This CDR3 region has 14 residues. This CDR3 reads CASSLLAGGYEQYF. For the CDR3, the DNA is TGTGCCAGCAGCTTACTAGCGGGAGGGTACGAGCAGTACTTC.

This chain connects TRBV6-4 to TRBJ2-3; the D gene could be TRBD1 or TRBD2 (6 bases each). The V gene's germline CDR1 is MRHNA and CDR2 SNTAGT. The CDR3 consists of 18 residues. The CDR3 DNA follows: TGTACCTTCAGTACCCACCTAGGGGGACTCGATAGCACAGATACGCAGTATTTT. It yields the protein CTFSTHLGGLDSTDTQYF.

The J gene is TRBJ2-7, the V gene TRBV6-1; 11 bases agree with TRBD1. This CDR3 comprises 13 residues. Germline CDR1 MNHNS, CDR2 SASEGT. V trimming: 6 bases; J trimming: 6 bases; junction bases outside the gene matches: 4. CDR3 nucleotide sequence: TGTGCCAGCAGCGGGGGGACAGGGGGCGAGCAGTACGTC. It yields the protein CASSGGTGGEQYV.

The rearrangement uses TRBV5-1 and TRBJ2-7; TRBD1 matches 11 bases. The CDR3 contains 14 residues. The germline gives CDR1 SGHRS, CDR2 YFSETQ. V shed 3 bases, J shed 4 bases, and the junction held 3 bases outside the gene matches. The CDR3 sequence: CASSWGTGGYEQYF. The DNA for the CDR3 is TGCGCCAGCAGCTGGGGGACAGGGGGTTACGAGCAGTACTTC.

This clonotype appeared many times. The V and J genes are TRBV12-3 or TRBV12-4 and TRBJ1-1; maybe TRBD1 (5 bases). This CDR3 spans 12 amino acids. V was shortened by 6 bases and J by 5 bases, with 10 bases between the two germline ends. The CDR3 loop is CASSYTGTEAFF. The CDR3 DNA reads as TGTGCCAGCAGCTACACAGGAACTGAAGCTTTCTTT.

The chain recombines TRBV20-1 with TRBJ2-7, with TRBD1 as a possible D gene (6 bases). The CDR3 has 13 residues. V was cut by 3 bases and J by 2 bases, with 11 bases left in between. The germline V gene has CDR1 DFQATT and CDR2 SNEGSKA (reference sequence). CDR3: CSARTGLTYEQYF. CDR3 coding DNA: TGCAGTGCTAGGACAGGACTTACCTACGAGCAGTACTTC.

This clonotype was picked up a small number of times. The rearrangement uses TRBV4-1 and TRBJ2-1; 8 bases are a match to TRBD1. V dropped 0 bases and J dropped 0; count of bases not matched to a gene: 7. CDR3 length: 18 amino acids. Germline assignment: CDR1 MGHRA and CDR2 YSYEKL. For the CDR3, the DNA is TGCGCCAGCAGCCAAGAGGCTGGACAGGGCAACTCCTACAATGAGCAGTTCTTC. Encoded protein: CASSQEAGQGNSYNEQFF.

In this sample, this clonotype turned up a few times. The chain recombines TRBV7-9 with TRBJ2-2; D call uncertain. CDR1 is SEHNR, CDR2 FQNEAQ, per germline (reference sequence). The V and J ends lost 1 base and 4 bases respectively, with 10 bases between them. The CDR3 is 15 amino acids. The CDR3 DNA reads TGTGCCAGCAGCTTAGAGGTGGCTGCCACCGGGGAGCTGTTTTTT. It is translated as CASSLEVAATGELFF.

This clonotype was seen ten or more times. The CDR3: CASSLSANTGELFF. CDR3 DNA sequence: TGTGCCAGCAGTTTATCTGCGAACACCGGGGAGCTGTTTTTT. The gene calls are TRBV27 and TRBJ2-2; D is ambiguous. The ends were cut back, 0 bases at V and 0 bases at J, with 2 bases in the middle. The CDR3 is 14 residues long. From germline, CDR1 is MNHEY and CDR2 SMNVEV (reference sequence).

The chain uses TRBV14 and TRBJ2-1; D is uncertain. V gave up 1 base and J gave up 4 bases, with 8 bases separating them. The CDR3 runs to 14 residues. The germline CDR1 and CDR2 sequences are SGHDN and FVKESK. CDR3 in DNA: TGTGCCAGCAGCCAAGGCGTACAGTACAATGAGCAGTTCTTC. Protein: CASSQGVQYNEQFF.

This clonotype was picked up many times. The chain couples TRBV3-1 to TRBJ2-7; D is unclear. This CDR3 has 12 residues. CDR1 is LGHDT and CDR2 is YNNKEL in the germline V gene (reference sequence). Between the trimmed V and J ends, which lost 5 bases and 6 bases, there was a span of 11 bases. The CDR3 region is CASSIGSSEQYF. DNA of the CDR3: TGTGCCAGCAGCATCGGTAGTTCCGAGCAGTACTTC.

V usage is TRBV6-1 and J usage is TRBJ2-1; TRBD2 agrees at 9 bases. J lost 8 bases, V lost 6 bases, and 11 bases had no gene match. Germline loops: CDR1 MNHNS, CDR2 SASEGT. This CDR3 has 15 amino acids. CDR3 in DNA: TGTGCCAGCAGGGCTGTAGCGGGAGCTGATGATGAGCAGTTCTTC. Translation gives CASRAVAGADDEQFF.

This clonotype has a handful of counts. This rearrangement joins TRBV5-1 to TRBJ2-1; 11 bases map to TRBD2. CDR1 is SGHRS and CDR2 is YFSETQ in the germline V gene. V lost 4 bases to trimming and J lost 6 bases; unmatched junction nucleotides: 9. The CDR3 length is 16 residues. CDR3 sequence reads: CASSEKLAGALNEQFF. CDR3 sequence (DNA): TGCGCCAGCAGCGAAAAACTAGCGGGAGCCCTCAATGAGCAGTTCTTC.

This clonotype was recorded a few times. V usage is TRBV2 and J usage is TRBJ2-1, with 10 bases that match TRBD2. The germline gives CDR1 SNHLY, CDR2 FYNNEI. V was pared by 5 bases and J by 2 bases, with 9 bases of the junction left unmatched. The CDR3 is made up of 17 amino acids. The CDR3 is CASSPVGLAGAYNEQFF. CDR3 sequence (DNA): TGTGCCAGCAGTCCGGTGGGGCTAGCGGGGGCCTACAATGAGCAGTTCTTC.